The 21 T cell receptor beta chains below all came from one sample that was sequenced in a study of T-cell reconstitution after alpha-beta-depleted transplantation in children. As it was prepared, the TCRbeta library received unique molecular identifiers. TCRdb redid the calling of the PCR reads with MiXCR, one entry per CDR3 protein. The data hold approximately 520,000 distinct CDR3 sequences, with around a third observed a single time. Specimen: PBMCs from the stem cell graft donor, collected from the stem cell graft. These receptors all come from a human donor who donated a stem cell graft to a child with aplastic anemia.

The chain recombines TRBV27 with TRBJ2-1, with 8 bases lining up with TRBD2. There are 14 residues in the CDR3. Germline loops: CDR1 MNHEY, CDR2 SMNVEV (reference sequence). The V segment lost 5 bases and the J segment 2 bases; nucleotides outside the gene matches: 2. The CDR3: CASSRGGPYNEQFF. The CDR3 DNA is TGTGCCAGCAGTCGGGGGGGACCCTACAATGAGCAGTTCTTC.

This clonotype was seen only a few times. This chain connects TRBV20-1 to TRBJ1-2, with 8 bases aligning to TRBD1. Trimming removed 3 bases from V and 4 bases from J; junction bases left unmatched: 10. CDR3 length: 15 residues. CDR1 and CDR2 (germline): DFQATT, SNEGSKA (reference sequence). The CDR3: CSASPQGGGSYGYTF. The CDR3 nucleotides read TGCAGTGCTAGCCCACAGGGGGGAGGTAGCTATGGCTACACCTTC.

This clonotype was detected only a few times. The chain is built from TRBV5-1 and TRBJ2-2; D is perhaps TRBD1 (6 bases). The CDR3 is 14 residues long. Germline V gene sequence: CDR1 SGHRS, CDR2 YFSETQ. The germline V and J ends were trimmed by 2 bases and 7 bases, with 12 bases remaining between them. CDR3 DNA sequence: TGCGCCAGCAGCTTTACAGGGTTGAGCGGGGAGCTGTTTTTT. Protein: CASSFTGLSGELFF.

The J gene is TRBJ2-3, the V gene TRBV9, with D possibly TRBD2 on 5 matching bases. The germline V gene has CDR1 SGDLS and CDR2 YYNGEE. V was cut by 4 bases and J by 4 bases, with 25 bases left in between. This CDR3 is 18 amino acids long. The CDR3 DNA sequence: TGTGCCAGCAGCACGCGGGTCAAGGGTCTCGGGGTAGCAGATACGCAGTATTTT. Translation: CASSTRVKGLGVADTQYF.

This clonotype was found a few times. The chain uses TRBV7-9 and TRBJ1-1, with D perhaps TRBD1 (5 bases). V was pared by 5 bases and J by 4 bases, with 20 bases between. In germline, CDR1 is SEHNR, CDR2 FQNEAQ (reference sequence). This CDR3 comprises 16 residues. In nucleotides, the CDR3 is TGTGCCAGCAGCCTCTACGCTCAGGGTACACCCACTGAAGCTTTCTTT. Its protein is CASSLYAQGTPTEAFF.

This chain connects TRBV5-1 to TRBJ2-6; unclear D gene. CDR1 is SGHRS, CDR2 YFSETQ, per germline. CDR3 length: 15 amino acids. V was clipped by 0 bases and J by 1 base, with 5 bases between them. This CDR3 reads CASSLDASGANVLTF. DNA for the CDR3: TGCGCCAGCAGCTTGGATGCTTCTGGGGCCAACGTCCTGACTTTC.

J is TRBJ2-5 and V is TRBV5-6, with D unresolved. Germline assignment: CDR1 SGHDT and CDR2 YYEEEE. The CDR3 contains 18 residues. V was trimmed by 0 bases and J by 1 base, leaving 19 bases between them. In nucleotides, the CDR3 is TGTGCCAGCAGCTTGGAGGTTTTAGACGCAAAGATCCAAGAGACCCAGTACTTC. Encoded protein: CASSLEVLDAKIQETQYF. Using reference TRBV5-6 and TRBJ2-5 for the parts outside the CDR3, the full variable domain is DAGVTQSPTHLIKTRGQQVTLRCSPKSGHDTVSWYQQALGQGPQFIFQYYEEEERQRGNFPDRFSGHQFPNYSSELNVNALLLGDSALYLCASSLEVLDAKIQETQYFGPGTRLLVL.

This clonotype was picked up a small number of times. The gene calls are TRBV30 and TRBJ2-1, with 11 bases that match TRBD1. The V gene end was trimmed by 5 bases and the J gene end by 9 bases; junction bases not matched to a gene: 15. Germline V gives CDR1 GTSNPN, CDR2 SVGIG (reference sequence). The CDR3 is 16 residues long. CDR3 sequence reads: CAWGQGAMAGDLEQFF. The CDR3 region has the DNA TGTGCCTGGGGACAGGGGGCGATGGCGGGAGATCTTGAGCAGTTCTTC. Variable domain in full (rest from reference TRBV30 and TRBJ2-1): SQTIHQWPATLVQPVGSPLSLECTVEGTSNPNLYWYRQAAGRGLQLLFYSVGIGQISSEVPQNLSASRPQDRQFILSSKKLLLSDSGFYLCAWGQGAMAGDLEQFFGPGTRLTVL.

The CDR3 here is CASSHRDRVPYEQYF. Here the CDR3 DNA reads TGTGCCAGCTCACACCGGGACAGGGTCCCATACGAGCAGTACTTC. J is TRBJ2-7 and V is TRBV18; TRBD1 matches 9 bases. The J segment lost 4 bases and the V segment lost 4 bases, leaving 8 bases of the junction unmatched. Germline V gene sequence: CDR1 KGHSH, CDR2 LQKENI. The CDR3 spans 15 residues.

This clonotype was counted a few times. The genes are TRBV7-2 and TRBJ2-1; TRBD2 aligns across 7 bases. With 1 base clipped from V and 7 bases from J, the junction kept 1 base outside the gene matches. Germline CDR1 SGHTA, CDR2 FQGNSA. This CDR3 has 13 residues. CDR3 sequence (DNA): TGTGCCAGCAGCTTAGAACTAGCGAATGAGCAGTTCTTC. Residues: CASSLELANEQFF.

Here the CDR3 DNA reads TGTGCCACCAGCAGAGCCATGGTCTGGCGGGCTACAGATACGCAGTATTTT. Encoded protein: CATSRAMVWRATDTQYF. The V and J genes are TRBV15 and TRBJ2-3; a weak D match, TRBD2 (5 bases). In germline, CDR1 is LNHNV, CDR2 YYDKDF (reference sequence). V lost 1 base and J 3 bases, leaving 17 bases between the germline ends. The CDR3 sequence is 17 residues long. The entire variable domain, with the rest obtained from reference TRBV15 and TRBJ2-3, is as follows: DAMVIQNPRYQVTQFGKPVTLSCSQTLNHNVMYWYQQKSSQAPKLLFHYYDKDFNNEADTPDNFQSRRPNTSFCFLDIRSPGLGDTAMYLCATSRAMVWRATDTQYFGPGTRLTVL.

This clonotype was picked up a small number of times. V usage is TRBV5-1 and J usage is TRBJ1-2; no clear D. Trimming cost V 0 bases and J 0 bases, with 12 bases left between them. Germline-derived CDR1 and CDR2 are SGHRS and YFSETQ. The CDR3 totals 16 residues. The DNA for the CDR3 is TGCGCCAGCAGCTTGGGAGGCAGTCGAACTAACTATGGCTACACCTTC. Its translation: CASSLGGSRTNYGYTF. Filled out from reference TRBV5-1 and TRBJ1-2, the complete variable domain reads KAGVTQTPRYLIKTRGQQVTLSCSPISGHRSVSWYQQTPGQGLQFLFEYFSETQRNKGNFPGRFSGRQFSNSRSEMNVSTLELGDSALYLCASSLGGSRTNYGYTFGSGTRLTVV.

The chain recombines TRBV30 with TRBJ1-4, with unresolved D. Germline CDR1 and CDR2: GTSNPN and SVGIG (reference sequence). The length of the CDR3 is 13 residues. V gave up 3 bases and J gave up 6 bases, with 11 bases separating them. The CDR3 sequence: CAWSLVVDEKLFF. The CDR3 region has the DNA TGTGCCTGGAGCCTCGTCGTGGATGAAAAACTGTTTTTT.

The chain has TRBV28 and TRBJ2-5, with TRBD1 identical over 7 bases. Germline V gene data show CDR1 as MDHEN and CDR2 as SYDVKM. Trimming at V came to 5 bases and at J to 1 base, leaving 4 bases not matched to a gene. This CDR3 contains 14 residues. CDR3 in amino acids: CASSIDRVQETQYF. In nucleotides, the CDR3 is TGTGCCAGCAGTATTGACAGGGTCCAAGAGACCCAGTACTTC.

V gene TRBV9 combines with J gene TRBJ1-1; tentatively, D is TRBD1 (5 bases). CDR3 length: 15 amino acids. V lost 0 bases, J lost 4 bases, and 13 bases lay in between. Germline V CDR1 and CDR2: SGDLS, YYNGEE. The CDR3 DNA sequence: TGTGCCAGCAGCGTAGTTGAGGGGCGCGCCACTGAAGCTTTCTTT. Its protein is CASSVVEGRATEAFF.

The chain carries TRBV7-9 and TRBJ2-2, with TRBD1 matching over 8 bases. Germline trimming cut 4 bases from V and 5 bases from J; bases unmatched to any gene: 6. CDR3 length: 15 amino acids. Germline V gene data show CDR1 as SEHNR and CDR2 as FQNEAQ (reference sequence). This chain's CDR3 is CASSSQTGVTGELFF. CDR3 in DNA: TGTGCCAGCAGCTCGCAGACAGGGGTGACCGGGGAGCTGTTTTTT.

This chain joins TRBV20-1 and TRBJ1-2; no clear D. Germline V CDR1 and CDR2: DFQATT, SNEGSKA (reference sequence). Trimming pared 2 bases from V and 4 bases from J, leaving 5 bases between. The CDR3 loop spans 11 amino acids. CDR3 sequence (DNA): TGCAGTGCTAGATCCCTCTATGGCTACACCTTC. Translation: CSARSLYGYTF.

The genes are TRBV18 and TRBJ1-2, with 7 bases fitting TRBD1. CDR1 and CDR2 from the germline V gene are KGHSH and LQKENI. The CDR3 sequence is 15 residues long. V lost 0 bases to trimming and J lost 4 bases; unmatched junction nucleotides: 5. This CDR3 is CASSPPGRGAYGYTF. CDR3 coding DNA: TGTGCCAGCTCACCACCGGGCAGGGGGGCCTATGGCTACACCTTC.

This clonotype was counted only a few times. The chain employs TRBV7-2 and TRBJ1-2; unclear D gene. Per the germline V gene, CDR1 is SGHTA and CDR2 is FQGNSA. This CDR3 has 16 amino acids. Trimming cost V 7 bases and J 5 bases, with 23 bases left between them. CDR3 sequence: CASTARRAPPPYGYTF. Here the CDR3 DNA reads TGTGCCAGCACGGCCAGAAGGGCGCCCCCACCTTATGGCTACACCTTC.

This chain uses TRBV9 with TRBJ2-7; 7 bases are shared with TRBD2. The germline V gene has CDR1 SGDLS and CDR2 YYNGEE. CDR3 length: 15 residues. With V trimmed by 0 bases and J by 2 bases, 5 bases remained unmatched. CDR3 protein: CASSVELAAPYEQYF. CDR3 coding DNA: TGTGCCAGCAGCGTAGAGCTAGCGGCCCCCTACGAGCAGTACTTC.

The rearrangement joins TRBV5-1 to TRBJ2-2, with D possibly matching TRBD1 (5 bases). Trimming took 0 bases from V and 5 from J, leaving 14 bases between them. The CDR3 consists of 16 residues. Germline V gives CDR1 SGHRS, CDR2 YFSETQ. This CDR3 is CASSLAAAGRTGELFF. CDR3 bases: TGCGCCAGCAGCTTGGCCGCGGCAGGGCGGACCGGGGAGCTGTTTTTT.